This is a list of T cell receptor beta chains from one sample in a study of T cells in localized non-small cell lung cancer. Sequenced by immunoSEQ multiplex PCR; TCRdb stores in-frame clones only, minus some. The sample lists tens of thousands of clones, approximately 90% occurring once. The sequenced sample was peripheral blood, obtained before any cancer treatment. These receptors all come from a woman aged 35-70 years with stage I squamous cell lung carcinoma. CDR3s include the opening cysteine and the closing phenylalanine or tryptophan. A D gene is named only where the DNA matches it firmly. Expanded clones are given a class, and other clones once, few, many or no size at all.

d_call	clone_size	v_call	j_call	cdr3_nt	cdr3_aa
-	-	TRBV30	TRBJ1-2	TGTGCCTGGAGTCCCTATCTTAGGCAGGCGCTGGGGGGCTACACCTTC	CAWSPYLRQALGGYTF
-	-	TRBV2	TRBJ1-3	TGTGCCAGCAGTGAAAACCGGGGCTCTGGAAACACCATATATTTT	CASSENRGSGNTIYF
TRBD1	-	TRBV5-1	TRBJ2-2	TGCGCCAGCAGCCCCAACTCCCGGACAGGACACACCGGGGAGCTGTTTTTT	CASSPNSRTGHTGELFF
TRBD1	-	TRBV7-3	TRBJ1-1	TGTGCCAGCAGGCGGGACAGAAACACTGAAGCTTTCTTT	CASRRDRNTEAFF
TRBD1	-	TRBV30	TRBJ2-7	TGTGCCGGTAAACAGGGGAACATTTACGAGCAGTACTTC	CAGKQGNIYEQYF
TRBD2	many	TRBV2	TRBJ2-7	TGTGCCAGCAGCCCCTTGGCTTTACTAGCGCAATCCTACGAGCAGTACTTC	CASSPLALLAQSYEQYF
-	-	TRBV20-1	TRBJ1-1	TGCAGTGCAACCGACAATGAAGCTTTCTTT	CSATDNEAFF
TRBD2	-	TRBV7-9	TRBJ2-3	TGTGCCAGCAGCTTAGGGGACTATAACACAGATACGCAGTATTTT	CASSLGDYNTDTQYF
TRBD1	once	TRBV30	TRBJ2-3	TGTGCCTGGAGGAGGTTAGGGGGCTATACGCAGTATTTT	CAWRRLGGYTQYF
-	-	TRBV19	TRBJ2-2	TGTGCCAGTAGTATTACAGGGACGAACACCGGGGAGCTGTTTTTT	CASSITGTNTGELFF
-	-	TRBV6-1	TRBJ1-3	TGTGCCAGCTCGACGGGGTACTCTGGAAACACCATATATTTT	CASSTGYSGNTIYF
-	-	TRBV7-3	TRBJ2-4	TGTGCCAGCAGCTTAATGGGTGCCAGCGGAAACATTCAGTACTTC	CASSLMGASGNIQYF
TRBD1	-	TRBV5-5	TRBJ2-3	TGTGCCAGCAGCCCCCAGGGGGCAGATACGCAGTATTTT	CASSPQGADTQYF
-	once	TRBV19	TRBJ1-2	TGTGCCAGTAGCCGGGGACGCAACTATGGCTACACCTTC	CASSRGRNYGYTF
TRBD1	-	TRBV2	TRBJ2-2	TGTGCCAGCACGGGACAGAGGAACACCGGGGAGCTGTTTTTT	CASTGQRNTGELFF
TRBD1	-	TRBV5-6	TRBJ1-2	TGTGCCAGCAGCTTGTTCACGGACAGGCGAGGCGGCTACACCTTC	CASSLFTDRRGGYTF
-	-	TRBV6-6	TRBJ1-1	TGTGCTAACTCCCAGTGGGATAACACTGAAGCTTTCTTT	CANSQWDNTEAFF
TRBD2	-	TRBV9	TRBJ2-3	TGTGCCAGCAGCGTTAGCGGGGGCAACCCCACAGATACGCAGTATTTT	CASSVSGGNPTDTQYF
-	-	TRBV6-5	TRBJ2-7	TGTGCCAGGGGTCGGCCGGTCCGGGAAAACGAGCAGTACTTC	CARGRPVRENEQYF
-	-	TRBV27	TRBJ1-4	TGTGCCAGCAGTTTCGGCAGGATGAATGAAAAACTGTTTTTT	CASSFGRMNEKLFF
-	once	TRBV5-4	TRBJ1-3	TGTGCCAGCAGCCAAGATGGAAACACCATATATTTT	CASSQDGNTIYF
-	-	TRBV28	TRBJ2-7	TGTGCCAGCAGTTACAGTTTATCGGACGAGCAGTACTTC	CASSYSLSDEQYF
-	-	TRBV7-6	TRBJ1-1	TGTGCCAGCACGCGGGGGCGGAACACTGAAGCTTTCTTT	CASTRGRNTEAFF
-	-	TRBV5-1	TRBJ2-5	TGCGCCAGCAAAGAGGGGCAGGGGGAGGGAACCCAGTACTTC	CASKEGQGEGTQYF
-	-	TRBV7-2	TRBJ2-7	TGTGCCAGCAGCTTAGCCCCCGGGACTTTATACGAGCAGTACTTC	CASSLAPGTLYEQYF
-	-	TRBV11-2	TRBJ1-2	TGTGCCAGCAGCTTAGAGCCGGGGAGTACCTATGGCTACACCTTC	CASSLEPGSTYGYTF
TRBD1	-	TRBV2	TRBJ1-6	TGTGCCAGCAGTGAAACCACAGGGGACCCACTGAGCTCCTATAATTCACCCCTCCACTTT	CASSETTGDPLSSYNSPLHF
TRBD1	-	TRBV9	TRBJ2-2	TGTGCCACCTCTGACAGGGTGAACACCGGGGAGCTGTTTTTT	CATSDRVNTGELFF
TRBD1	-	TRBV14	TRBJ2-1	TGTGCCAGCAGCCAAGGCAGGGGGCGCTCCAATGAGCAGTTCTTC	CASSQGRGRSNEQFF
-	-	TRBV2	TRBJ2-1	TGTGCCAGCAGTCCCCCGGGACTGGTGCAGTTCTTC	CASSPPGLVQFF
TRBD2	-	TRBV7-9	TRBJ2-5	TGTGCCAGCAGCTTAGTAGCGGGGCCGTACCAAGAGACCCAGTACTTC	CASSLVAGPYQETQYF
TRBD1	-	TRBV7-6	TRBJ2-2	TGTGCCAGCAGCTCACTACAGGGGCCGGGCGGGGAGCTGTTTTTT	CASSSLQGPGGELFF
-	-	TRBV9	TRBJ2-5	TGTGCCAGCAGCCCTCGCCGGGGCGGCCAAGAGACCCAGTACTTC	CASSPRRGGQETQYF
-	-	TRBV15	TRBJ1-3	TGTGCCACCAGCAGAGAGACGGTTGGAAACACCATATATTTT	CATSRETVGNTIYF
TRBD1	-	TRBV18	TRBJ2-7	TGTGCCAGCGTCCGGGACAGGGGTGGCGAGCAGTACTTC	CASVRDRGGEQYF
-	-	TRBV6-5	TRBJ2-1	TGTGCCAGCGGGGTGTGGCCCCCCCTGCATGAGCAGTTCTTC	CASGVWPPLHEQFF
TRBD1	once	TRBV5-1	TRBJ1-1	TGCGCCAGCAACCTCGGACAGGGAATATACACTGAAGCTTTCTTT	CASNLGQGIYTEAFF
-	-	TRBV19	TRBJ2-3	TGTGCCAGTAGTATAGATGGGCGAAAAAGCACAGATACGCAGTATTTT	CASSIDGRKSTDTQYF
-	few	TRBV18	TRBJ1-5	TGTGCCAGCTCACCGTCCGGTGGGGGGCGGAATCAGCCCCAGCATTTT	CASSPSGGGRNQPQHF
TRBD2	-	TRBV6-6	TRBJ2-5	TGTGCCAGCAGCCGCACGGGGGGTGCCTCCCAGTACTTC	CASSRTGGASQYF
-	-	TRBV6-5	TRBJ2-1	TGTGCCAGCAGTTACCGCCGGGTAGGGTACAATGAGCAGTTCTTC	CASSYRRVGYNEQFF
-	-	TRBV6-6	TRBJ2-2	TGTGCCAGCAGTTGGACACCGAACACCGGGGAGCTGTTTTTT	CASSWTPNTGELFF
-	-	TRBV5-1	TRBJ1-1	TGCGCCAGCAGCTTCGGGGGTGAGGGCACTGAAGCTTTCTTT	CASSFGGEGTEAFF
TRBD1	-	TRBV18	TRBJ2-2	TGTGCCAGCTCGGAGGGACAGGGGGCGACCGGGGAGCTGTTTTTT	CASSEGQGATGELFF
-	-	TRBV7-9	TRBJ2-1	TGTGCCAGCAGCTTAGGGACAGCCGGCGATGAGCAGTTCTTC	CASSLGTAGDEQFF
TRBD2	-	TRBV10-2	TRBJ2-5	TGCGCCAGCAGAGTACTAGCGGGGGGGCAGGAGACCCAGTACTTC	CASRVLAGGQETQYF
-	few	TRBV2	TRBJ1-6	TGTGCCAGCAGTGGTGGGACATCTAATTCACCCCTCCACTTT	CASSGGTSNSPLHF
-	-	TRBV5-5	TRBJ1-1	TGTGCCAGCAGCTTGACAGGGAAGCTCGAAGCTTTCTTT	CASSLTGKLEAFF